One T cell receptor (beta chain) is described in this entry. This clone has only a few counts. Its target antigen remains unknown. No much larger clone is present one base from it, and per-base qualities are unavailable. This entry belongs to a study of Ad26.COV2.S vaccination and SARS-CoV-2 variants (dated by TCRdb to the early 2020s). About the full investigation: Donors in the vaccine arm were drawn from COV1001, a multicentre, randomized, double-blind, placebo-controlled phase I-IIa trial testing Ad26.COV2.S in healthy adults. Ad26.COV2.S was administered intramuscularly at a dose of 5x10^10 or 1x10^11 viral particles, either as one shot or as two shots given 56 days apart. The specificity and breadth of SARS-CoV-2-reactive T cell receptors after Ad26.COV2.S vaccination were assessed by TCRbeta repertoire sequencing. The TCR-sequenced set comprised roughly 30 samples: around 20 Ad26.COV2.S vaccine recipients, 5 placebo recipients and 8 SARS-CoV-2 convalescent individuals. Participants in the trial were split at random into five groups of five each, receiving low-dose or high-dose Ad26.COV2.S once or twice, or else placebo on both occasions. Blinding of investigators to trial group allocation was maintained during experiments and outcome assessment.

Points the paper makes about the study in general: Vaccine and placebo recipients had comparable non-spike TCR breadth, which fits with the vaccine containing only spike. The study was not powered for comparison of responses between vaccine doses or regimens. According to the authors, total T cell responses may have been underestimated by the TCR breadth and depth analyses. After vaccination, spike-specific CD8+ and CD4+ T cell responses were reported to show substantial breadth. Ad26.COV2.S recipients had higher spike-specific TCR breadth than placebo recipients (P = 0.0014).

The immunoSEQ Assay was the method used to sequence TCRbeta CDR3 regions. After extraction, genomic DNA underwent amplification by bias-controlled multiplex PCR, followed by high-throughput sequencing. Turning to the authors' computational methods: To quantify the absolute abundance of every unique TCRbeta CDR3 region, sequences were collapsed and filtered. T cell fraction was estimated by normalizing TCRbeta template counts to usable DNA, which was measured by amplifying reference genes present in all nucleated cells. Repertoire TCRs were annotated as SARS-CoV-2-specific by exact matching of V gene, CDR3 amino acid sequence and J gene to a known reactive TCR set. MIRA supplied the reference SARS-CoV-2 TCR set, which was filtered for enrichment in COVID-19-positive ImmuneCODE repertoires so that public or cross-reactive TCRs were removed. Using the MIRA antigens, annotated TCRs were further analysed by specific ORF or by position within an ORF. Breadth was defined as the number of annotated unique rearrangements divided by the total number of unique productive rearrangements, and depth was defined as the summed frequency of the annotated unique rearrangements. Two-sided Wilcoxon rank-sum tests were applied when comparing TCR breadth between groups. This is the immuneACCESS table as TCRdb keeps it, with only in-frame sequences that have V and J called. A part of the clones is gone; compared with another copy, unresolved V genes explain less than half, and the rest is unexplained. D and trimming were read from the DNA, whereas the V and J calls and clone size are those reported in that table. Within this sample are about 350,000 clones, with roughly 85% of them counted one time only. The ten largest make up around 3.3% of the sample.

The treatment or condition tag for this specimen amounts to: roughly 18 received Ad26.COV2.S at low or high dose, single or two shots; roughly 5 received placebo; per-sample allocation not given. Repertoires of vaccine and placebo recipients were sequenced from samples taken on day 63 after the first injection. In Cohort 1b, roughly 26 adults aged 18-55 years were enrolled at a single site in Boston, USA, between 29 July and 7 August 2020. Ad26.COV2.S consisted of a replication-incompetent adenovirus type 26 vector by which a prefusion-stabilized SARS-CoV-2 spike protein from the original Wuhan strain was expressed. Specimen: peripheral blood, collected in a trial of Ad26.COV2.S vaccine versus placebo. This sequence originates from a person between 18 and 59 years old who received the Ad26.COV2.S COVID-19 vaccine or a placebo.

The sequenced DNA: TGTGCCAGCAGCGTAATCGAATCGGCCGGGGAGCTGTTTTTT. Translated, it reads CASSVIESAGELFF. The rearrangement combines TRBV9 with TRBJ2-2, with no confidently assigned D gene. The CDR3 holds 14 amino acids from the cysteine to the phenylalanine. The CDR3 DNA has 42 bases and is translated from base 1. Trimming removed 1 base from V and 6 bases from J, leaving 10 bases between the germline ends. CDR1 and CDR2 (SGDLS, YYNGEE) derive from the germline V gene.